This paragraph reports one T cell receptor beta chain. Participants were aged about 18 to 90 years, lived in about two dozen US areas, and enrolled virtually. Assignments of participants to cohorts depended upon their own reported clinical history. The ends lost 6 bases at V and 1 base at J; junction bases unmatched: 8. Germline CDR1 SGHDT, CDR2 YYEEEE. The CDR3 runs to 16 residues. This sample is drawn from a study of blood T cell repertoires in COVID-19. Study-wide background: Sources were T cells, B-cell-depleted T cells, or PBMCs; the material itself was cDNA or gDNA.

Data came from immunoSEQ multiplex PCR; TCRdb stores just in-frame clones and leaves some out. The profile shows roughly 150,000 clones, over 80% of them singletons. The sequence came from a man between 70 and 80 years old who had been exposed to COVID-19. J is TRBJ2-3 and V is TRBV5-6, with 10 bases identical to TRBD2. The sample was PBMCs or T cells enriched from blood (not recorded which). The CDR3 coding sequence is TGTGCCAGCACCTCCCGGCTAGCGGGGGGCACAGATACGCAGTATTTT. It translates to CASTSRLAGGTDTQYF.